This paragraph reports one T cell receptor beta chain. The antigen is unknown. Primed by a sample-barcoded 5' primer and a J-beta primer mix, a second PCR proceeded for about 7 to 11 cycles. Carrying 12 random nucleotides, a template-switch adaptor labeled each individual cDNA molecule. Every sample gave at least 2.5 million paired-end reads containing CDR3. MiXCR, applied by TCRdb to the 5' RACE reads, yields one record per CDR3 protein. The sample lists roughly 800,000 distinct CDR3 sequences; under 30% were seen once. The sample belongs to a study of blood T cells in healthy people across ages. Study-level points and caveats: Researchers said unsorted PBMCs prevented a conclusive naive versus antigen-experienced comparison. There were more naive CD4+ cells and higher diversity in long-lived donors than in aged donors.

V gave up 6 bases and J gave up 7 bases, with 12 bases separating them. The CDR3 is made up of 12 amino acids. Germline V CDR1 and CDR2: SNHLY, FYNNEI. This same sample was also part of a study on T cells of mothers and their children.

Sequencing input: blood. The V call is TRBV2, the J call TRBJ1-2; D might be TRBD1 (5 bases). The origin of this receptor is a boy aged 5-17 years in good health. CDR3 coding DNA: TGTGCCAGCAGCGACGGGACTTTTGGCTACACCTTC. As protein: CASSDGTFGYTF.